The next 5 T cell receptor beta chains were all read from a single sample in a study of blood T cells in healthy people across ages (dated by TCRdb to about 2015). Library prep was done by 5' RACE. Sequencer: Illumina HiSeq 2500. A second about 7 to 12 cycle PCR used a sample-barcoded 5' primer and a J-beta primer mix. TCRdb's own reprocessing of the public reads used fastp at Q25 and MiXCR and kept productive beta chains. Rows are combined by CDR3 protein, so each entry shows the most common genes and DNA. This sample comprises about 900,000 distinct CDR3 sequences, about 48% of them detected only once. The ten biggest clones cover around an eighth of the sample. Sequences were obtained from blood. The receptors were gathered from a man aged 30-40 years in good health.

V and J are TRBV5-1 and TRBJ2-2; TRBD2 matches 7 bases. Germline V gives CDR1 SGHRS, CDR2 YFSETQ. CDR3 size: 16 residues. The V and J ends lost 0 bases and 3 bases, in that order; junction bases with no gene match: 5. CDR3: CASSLAEAGDTGELFF. The CDR3 DNA reads TGCGCCAGCAGCTTGGCCGAGGCGGGGGACACCGGGGAGCTGTTTTTT.

The CDR3 coding sequence is TGCGCCAGCAGCCAAGAGGAGGGATCTGGCTACACCTTC. This translates into CASSQEEGSGYTF. The chain has TRBV4-3 and TRBJ1-2, with no clear D. The CDR3 runs 13 residues. The V gene lost 0 bases and the J gene lost 7 bases, with 9 bases spanning the gap. CDR1 LGHNA and CDR2 YSLEER come from the germline V gene.

This clonotype was seen a handful of times. For the CDR3, the DNA is TGCGCCAGCAGCTTGGAACCTCCAGGGGATGGTTCAGATACGCAGTATTTT. Protein product: CASSLEPPGDGSDTQYF. The chain employs TRBV5-1 and TRBJ2-3; D might be TRBD1 (6 bases). This CDR3 is built from 17 residues. CDR1 is SGHRS and CDR2 is YFSETQ in the germline V gene. Trimming shortened V by 0 bases and J by 4 bases, and 18 bases separated the two germline ends.

V usage is TRBV20-1 and J usage is TRBJ1-5; 8 bases match TRBD1. Trimming took 0 bases from V and 8 from J; bases not matched to a gene: 12. The CDR3 length is 16 residues. In germline, CDR1 is DFQATT, CDR2 SNEGSKA (reference sequence). In DNA form, the CDR3 reads TGCAGTGCTAGAGATCTGGGACAGGAGGTCCTAAAGCCCCAGCATTTT. Its protein product is CSARDLGQEVLKPQHF.

The chain joins TRBV15 to TRBJ1-2, with a tentative D call TRBD1 (5 bases). The CDR3 covers 14 residues. V lost 3 bases to trimming and J lost 4 bases, with 12 bases between them. From germline, CDR1 is LNHNV and CDR2 YYDKDF (reference sequence). The CDR3: CATSSPREAYGYTF. CDR3 nucleotides: TGTGCCACCAGCAGTCCCAGGGAGGCCTATGGCTACACCTTC.